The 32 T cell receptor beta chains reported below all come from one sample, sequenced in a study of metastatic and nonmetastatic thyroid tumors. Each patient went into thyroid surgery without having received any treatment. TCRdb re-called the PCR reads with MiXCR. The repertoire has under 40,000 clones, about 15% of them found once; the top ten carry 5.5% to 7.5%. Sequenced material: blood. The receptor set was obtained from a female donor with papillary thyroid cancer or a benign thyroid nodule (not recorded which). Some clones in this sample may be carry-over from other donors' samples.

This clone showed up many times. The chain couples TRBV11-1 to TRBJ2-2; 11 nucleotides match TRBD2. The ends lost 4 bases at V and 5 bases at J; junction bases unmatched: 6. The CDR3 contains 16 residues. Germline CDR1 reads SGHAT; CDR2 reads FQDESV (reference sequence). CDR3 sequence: CASSYTSGSATGELFF. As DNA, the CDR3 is TGTGCCAGCAGCTATACTAGCGGGAGTGCGACCGGGGAGCTGTTTTTT. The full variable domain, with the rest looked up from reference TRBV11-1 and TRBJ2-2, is EAEVAQSPRYKITEKSQAVAFWCDPISGHATLYWYRQILGQGPELLVQFQDESVVDDSQLPKDRFSAERLKGVDSTLKIQPAELGDSAMYLCASSYTSGSATGELFFGEGSRLTVL.

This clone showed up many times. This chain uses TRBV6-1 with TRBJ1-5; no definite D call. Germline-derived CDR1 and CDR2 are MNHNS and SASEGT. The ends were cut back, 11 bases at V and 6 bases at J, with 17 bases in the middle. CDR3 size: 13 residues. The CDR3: CAPTGVFCQPQHF. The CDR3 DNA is TGTGCCCCCACCGGGGTTTTTTGTCAGCCCCAGCATTTT.

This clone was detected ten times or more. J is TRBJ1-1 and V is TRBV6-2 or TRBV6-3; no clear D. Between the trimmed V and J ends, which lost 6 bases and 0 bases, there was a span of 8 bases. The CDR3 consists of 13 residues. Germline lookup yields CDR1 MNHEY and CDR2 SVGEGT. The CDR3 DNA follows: TGTGCCAGCAGGGACCCGCTGAACACTGAAGCTTTCTTT. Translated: CASRDPLNTEAFF.

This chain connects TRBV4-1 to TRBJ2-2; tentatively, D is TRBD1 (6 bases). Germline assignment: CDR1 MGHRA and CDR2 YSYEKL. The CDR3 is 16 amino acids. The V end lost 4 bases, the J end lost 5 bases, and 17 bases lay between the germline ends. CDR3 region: CASSPTGRIETGELFF. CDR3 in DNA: TGCGCCAGCAGCCCGACAGGTCGGATAGAGACCGGGGAGCTGTTTTTT.

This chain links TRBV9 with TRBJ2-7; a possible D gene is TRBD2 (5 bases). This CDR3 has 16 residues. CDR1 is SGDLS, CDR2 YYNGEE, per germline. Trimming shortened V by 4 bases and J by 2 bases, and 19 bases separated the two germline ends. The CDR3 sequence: CASSLGQARGAYEQYF. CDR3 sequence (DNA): TGTGCCAGCAGCTTGGGCCAGGCTCGGGGTGCCTACGAGCAGTACTTC.

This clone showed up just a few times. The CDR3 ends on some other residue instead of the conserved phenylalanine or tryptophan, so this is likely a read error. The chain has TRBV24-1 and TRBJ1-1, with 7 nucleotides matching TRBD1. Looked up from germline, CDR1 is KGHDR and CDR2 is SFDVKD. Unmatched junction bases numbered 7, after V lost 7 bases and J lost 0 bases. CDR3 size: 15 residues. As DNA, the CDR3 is TGTGCCACCAGGGGACGACAGGGTGTGAACACTGAAGCTTTCTCT. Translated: CATRGRQGVNTEAFS.

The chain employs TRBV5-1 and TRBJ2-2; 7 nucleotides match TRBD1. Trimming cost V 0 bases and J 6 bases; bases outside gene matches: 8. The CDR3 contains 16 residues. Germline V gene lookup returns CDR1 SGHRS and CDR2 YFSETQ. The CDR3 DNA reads TGCGCCAGCAGCTTGGGGCCAGGGGGACACCCCGGGGAGCTGTTTTTT. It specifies CASSLGPGGHPGELFF.

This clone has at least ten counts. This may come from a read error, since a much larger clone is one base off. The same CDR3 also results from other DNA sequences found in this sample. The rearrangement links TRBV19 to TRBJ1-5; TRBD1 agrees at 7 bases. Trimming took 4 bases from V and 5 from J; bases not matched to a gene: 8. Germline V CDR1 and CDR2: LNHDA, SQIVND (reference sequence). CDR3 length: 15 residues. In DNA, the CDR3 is TGTGCCAGTAGTACCGGGACAGTGAGGGATCAGCCCCAGCATTTT. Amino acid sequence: CASSTGTVRDQPQHF.

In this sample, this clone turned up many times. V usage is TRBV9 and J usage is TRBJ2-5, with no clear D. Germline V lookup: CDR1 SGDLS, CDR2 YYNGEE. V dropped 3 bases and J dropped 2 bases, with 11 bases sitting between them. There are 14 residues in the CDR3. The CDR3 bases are TGTGCCAGCAGCGCCCCGGGCCTTCAAGAGACCCAGTACTTC. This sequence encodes CASSAPGLQETQYF.

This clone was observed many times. This chain's CDR3 is CRGNPGLAYYNEQFF. DNA for the CDR3: TGCAGGGGTAATCCGGGACTAGCTTATTACAATGAGCAGTTCTTC. The rearrangement links TRBV20-1 to TRBJ2-1; 9 positions match TRBD2. This CDR3 contains 15 residues. Per germline, CDR1 DFQATT and CDR2 SNEGSKA (reference sequence).

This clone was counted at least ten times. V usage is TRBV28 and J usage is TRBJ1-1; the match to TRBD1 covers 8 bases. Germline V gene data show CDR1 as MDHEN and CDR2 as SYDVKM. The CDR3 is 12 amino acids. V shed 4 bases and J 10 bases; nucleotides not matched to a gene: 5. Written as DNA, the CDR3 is TGTGCCAGCAGTTCCGCAGGGGGCCTAGCTTTCTTT. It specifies CASSSAGGLAFF.

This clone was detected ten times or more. The CDR3 region is CASSVETSGRNEQFF. The CDR3 coding sequence is TGTGCCAGCAGCGTAGAGACTAGCGGGAGGAATGAGCAGTTCTTC. The chain couples TRBV9 to TRBJ2-1; 13 bases are a match to TRBD2. This CDR3 spans 15 amino acids. CDR1 and CDR2 (germline): SGDLS, YYNGEE. V lost 0 bases to trimming and J lost 7 bases; unmatched junction nucleotides: 1. Supplemented by reference TRBV9 and TRBJ2-1, the full variable domain reads DSGVTQTPKHLITATGQRVTLRCSPRSGDLSVYWYQQSLDQGLQFLIQYYNGEERAKGNILERFSAQQFPDLHSELNLSSLELGDSALYFCASSVETSGRNEQFFGPGTRLTVL.

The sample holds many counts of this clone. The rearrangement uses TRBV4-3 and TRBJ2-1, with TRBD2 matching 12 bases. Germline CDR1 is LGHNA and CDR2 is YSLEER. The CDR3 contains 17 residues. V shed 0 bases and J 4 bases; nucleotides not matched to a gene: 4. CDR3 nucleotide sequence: TGCGCCAGCAGCCAAGATGGGACTAGCGGGCGGTACAATGAGCAGTTCTTC. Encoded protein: CASSQDGTSGRYNEQFF.

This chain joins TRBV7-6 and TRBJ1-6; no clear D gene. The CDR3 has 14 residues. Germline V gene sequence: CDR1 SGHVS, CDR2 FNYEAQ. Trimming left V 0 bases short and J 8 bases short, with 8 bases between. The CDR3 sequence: CASSLAGGDSPLHF. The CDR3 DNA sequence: TGTGCCAGCAGCTTAGCGGGCGGGGATTCACCCCTCCACTTT.

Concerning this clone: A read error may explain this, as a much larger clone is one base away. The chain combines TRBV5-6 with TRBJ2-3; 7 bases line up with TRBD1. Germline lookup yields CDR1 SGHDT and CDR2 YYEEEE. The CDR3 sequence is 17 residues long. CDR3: CSSSLERTGPVTDTQYF. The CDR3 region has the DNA TGTTCCAGCAGCTTGGAACGGACAGGCCCGGTGACAGATACGCAGTATTTT.

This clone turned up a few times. The CDR3 nucleotides read TGTGCCAGCAGTCCGGGGAATATCAGTCAGCCCCAGCATTTT. Translated, it gives CASSPGNISQPQHF. The chain carries TRBV28 and TRBJ1-5; no definite D call. Germline V gene lookup returns CDR1 MDHEN and CDR2 SYDVKM. The CDR3 is made up of 14 amino acids. The V end lost 5 bases, the J end lost 6 bases, and 14 bases lay between the germline ends.

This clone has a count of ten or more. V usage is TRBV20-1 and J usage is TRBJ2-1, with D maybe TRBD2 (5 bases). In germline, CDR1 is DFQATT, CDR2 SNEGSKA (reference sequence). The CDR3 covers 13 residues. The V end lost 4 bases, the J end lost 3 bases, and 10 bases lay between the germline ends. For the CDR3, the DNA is TGCAGTGCTAATCCGGAGGTCTACAATGAGCAGTTCTTC. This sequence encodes CSANPEVYNEQFF.

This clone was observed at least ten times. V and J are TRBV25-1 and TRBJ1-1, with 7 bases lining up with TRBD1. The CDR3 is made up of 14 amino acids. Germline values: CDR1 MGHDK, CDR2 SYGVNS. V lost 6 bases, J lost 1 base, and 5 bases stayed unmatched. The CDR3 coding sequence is TGTGCCAGCAGAATCCAGGGGGGGAACACTGAAGCTTTCTTT. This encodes CASRIQGGNTEAFF.

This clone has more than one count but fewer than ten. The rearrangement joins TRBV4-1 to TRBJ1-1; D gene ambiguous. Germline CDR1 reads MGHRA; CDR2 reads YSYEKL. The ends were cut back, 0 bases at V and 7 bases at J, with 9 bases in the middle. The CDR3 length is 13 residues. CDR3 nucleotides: TGCGCCAGCAGCCAAGATTTCCAGAATGAAGCTTTCTTT. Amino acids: CASSQDFQNEAFF.

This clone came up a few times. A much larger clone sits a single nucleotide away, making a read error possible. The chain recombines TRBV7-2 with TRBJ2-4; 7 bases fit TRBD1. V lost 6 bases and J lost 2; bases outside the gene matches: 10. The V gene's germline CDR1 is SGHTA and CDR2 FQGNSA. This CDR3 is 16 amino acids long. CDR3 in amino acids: CASRVTPRGPKNIQYF. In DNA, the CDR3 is TGTGCCAGCAGGGTAACCCCGAGGGGGCCCAAAAACATTCAGTACTTC. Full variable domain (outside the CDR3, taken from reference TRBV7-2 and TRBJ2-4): GAGVSQSPSNKVTEKGKDVELRCDPISGHTALYWYRQSLGQGLEFLIYFQGNSAPDKSGLPSDRFSAERTGGSVSTLTIQRTQQEDSAVYLCASRVTPRGPKNIQYFGAGTRLSVL.

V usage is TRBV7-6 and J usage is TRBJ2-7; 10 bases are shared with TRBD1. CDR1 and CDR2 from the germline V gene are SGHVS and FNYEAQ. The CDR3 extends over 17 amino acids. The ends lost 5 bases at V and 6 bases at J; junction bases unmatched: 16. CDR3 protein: CASSQRRRGQGLAEQYF. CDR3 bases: TGTGCCAGCAGCCAGAGACGGAGGGGACAGGGGTTGGCCGAGCAGTACTTC.

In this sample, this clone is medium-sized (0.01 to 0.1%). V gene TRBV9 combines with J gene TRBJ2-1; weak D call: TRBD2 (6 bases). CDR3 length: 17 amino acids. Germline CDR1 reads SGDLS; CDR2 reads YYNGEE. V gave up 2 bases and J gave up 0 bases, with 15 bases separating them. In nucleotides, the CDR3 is TGTGCCAGCAGCGTCCGGGACTCACTAAGCTCCTACAATGAGCAGTTCTTC. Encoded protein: CASSVRDSLSSYNEQFF.

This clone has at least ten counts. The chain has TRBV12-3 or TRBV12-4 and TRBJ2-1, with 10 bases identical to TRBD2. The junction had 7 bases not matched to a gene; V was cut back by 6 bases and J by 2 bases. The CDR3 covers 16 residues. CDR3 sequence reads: CASSPKAGGPYNEQFF. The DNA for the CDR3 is TGTGCCAGCAGCCCAAAAGCGGGAGGGCCCTACAATGAGCAGTTCTTC.

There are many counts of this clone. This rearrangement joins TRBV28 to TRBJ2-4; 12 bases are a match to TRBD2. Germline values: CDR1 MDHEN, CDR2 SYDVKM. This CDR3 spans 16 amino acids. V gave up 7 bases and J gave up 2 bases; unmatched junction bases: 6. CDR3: CASTITSGRSKNIQYF. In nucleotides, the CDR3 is TGTGCCAGCACCATCACTAGCGGGAGGTCCAAAAACATTCAGTACTTC.

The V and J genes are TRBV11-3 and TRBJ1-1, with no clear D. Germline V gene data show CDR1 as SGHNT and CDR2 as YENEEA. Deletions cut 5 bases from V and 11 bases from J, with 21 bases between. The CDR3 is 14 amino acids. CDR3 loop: CASSEQGGSPAAFF. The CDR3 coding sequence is TGTGCCAGCAGCGAACAAGGCGGGAGTCCGGCGGCTTTCTTT.

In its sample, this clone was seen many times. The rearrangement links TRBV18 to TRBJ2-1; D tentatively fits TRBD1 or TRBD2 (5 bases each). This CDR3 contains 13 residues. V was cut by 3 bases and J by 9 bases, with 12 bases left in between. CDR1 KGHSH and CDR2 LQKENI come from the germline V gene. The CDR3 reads CASSPGPGGEQFF. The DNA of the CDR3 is TGTGCCAGCTCACCGGGACCGGGCGGTGAGCAGTTCTTC.

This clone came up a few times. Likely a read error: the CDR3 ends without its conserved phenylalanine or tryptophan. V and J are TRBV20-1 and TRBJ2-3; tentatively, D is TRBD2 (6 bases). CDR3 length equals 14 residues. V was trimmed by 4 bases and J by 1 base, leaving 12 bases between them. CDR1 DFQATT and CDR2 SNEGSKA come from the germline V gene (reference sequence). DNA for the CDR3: TGCAGTGCTAAACTCGGGACTGGCACAGATACGCAGTATTCT. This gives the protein CSAKLGTGTDTQYS.

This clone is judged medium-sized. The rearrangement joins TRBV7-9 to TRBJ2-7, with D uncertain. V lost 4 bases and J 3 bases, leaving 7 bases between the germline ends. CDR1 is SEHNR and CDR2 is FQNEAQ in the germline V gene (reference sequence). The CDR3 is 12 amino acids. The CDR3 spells CASSSLFYEQYF. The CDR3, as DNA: TGTGCCAGCAGCTCCCTTTTCTACGAGCAGTACTTC.

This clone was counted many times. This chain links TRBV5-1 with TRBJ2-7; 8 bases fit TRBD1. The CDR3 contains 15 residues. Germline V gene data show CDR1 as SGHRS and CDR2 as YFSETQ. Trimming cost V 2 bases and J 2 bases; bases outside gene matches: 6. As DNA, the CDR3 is TGCGCCAGCAGCTTAACCGGGACAGGAACCTACGAGCAGTACTTC. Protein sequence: CASSLTGTGTYEQYF.

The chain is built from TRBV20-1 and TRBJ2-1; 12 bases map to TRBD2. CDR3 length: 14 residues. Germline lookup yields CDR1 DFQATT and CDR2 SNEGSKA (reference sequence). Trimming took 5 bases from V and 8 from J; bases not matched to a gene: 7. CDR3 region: CSAPSGRATDEQFF. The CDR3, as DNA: TGCAGTGCTCCTAGCGGGAGGGCCACGGATGAGCAGTTCTTC.

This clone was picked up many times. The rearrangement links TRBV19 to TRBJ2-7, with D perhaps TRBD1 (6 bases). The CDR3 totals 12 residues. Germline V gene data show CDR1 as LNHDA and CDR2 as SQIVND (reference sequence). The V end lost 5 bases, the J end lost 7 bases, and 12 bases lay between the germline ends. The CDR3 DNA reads TGTGCCAGTAGTGGGGACCAGGGGGAGCAGTACTTC. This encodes CASSGDQGEQYF. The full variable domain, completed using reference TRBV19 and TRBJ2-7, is DGGITQSPKYLFRKEGQNVTLSCEQNLNHDAMYWYRQDPGQGLRLIYYSQIVNDFQKGDIAEGYSVSREKKESFPLTVTSAQKNPTAFYLCASSGDQGEQYFGPGTRLTVT.

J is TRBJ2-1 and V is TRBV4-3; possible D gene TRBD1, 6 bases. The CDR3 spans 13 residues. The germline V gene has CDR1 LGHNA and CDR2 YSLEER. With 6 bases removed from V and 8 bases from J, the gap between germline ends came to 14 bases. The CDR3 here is CASSGSGEYEQFF. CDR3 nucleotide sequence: TGCGCCAGCAGTGGATCAGGGGAGTATGAGCAGTTCTTC.